This T cell receptor (beta chain) was recovered during a study of blood T cell repertoires in COVID-19. Study in general: In each case, the material was cDNA or gDNA derived from T cells, B-cell-depleted T cells, or PBMCs.

Under the authors' procedure: Amplification of reference gene primers was used by the study to estimate nucleated cell counts. Sequenced by immunoSEQ multiplex PCR; TCRdb stores in-frame clones only, minus some. Clone size and V and J calls were adopted from that table, with D and trimming inferred from the DNA. The sample lists roughly 220,000 clones; around 83% were seen once. This clone was observed a few times. Participants were aged 18 to 89 years from around 26 US areas. Participants reported their clinical history, and cohort assignment relied on those reports. Material: PBMCs or T cells enriched from blood (not recorded which). The receptor's source is a woman aged 40 to 55 who had recovered from COVID-19.

The CDR3 region is CSGKGSGSYGYTF. The CDR3 coding sequence is TGCAGCGGGAAGGGGAGCGGGAGCTATGGCTACACCTTC. The chain couples TRBV29-1 to TRBJ1-2; perhaps TRBD1 as D (5 bases). The CDR3 loop spans 13 amino acids. Trimming cost V 7 bases and J 4 bases, with 16 bases left between them. Germline CDR1 reads SQVTM; CDR2 reads ANQGSEA.